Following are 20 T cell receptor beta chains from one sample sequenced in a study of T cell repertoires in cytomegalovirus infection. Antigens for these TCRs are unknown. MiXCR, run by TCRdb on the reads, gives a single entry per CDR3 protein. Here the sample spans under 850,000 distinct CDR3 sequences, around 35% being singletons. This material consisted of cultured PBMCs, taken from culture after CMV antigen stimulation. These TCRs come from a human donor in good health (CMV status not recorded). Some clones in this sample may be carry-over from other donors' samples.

CDR3 bases: TGTGCCAGCAGCCACCCTCTGGTGGTCTACGAGCAGTACTTC. Its translation is CASSHPLVVYEQYF. The J gene is TRBJ2-7, the V gene TRBV12-3 or TRBV12-4, with D uncertain. The CDR3 is made up of 14 amino acids. V lost 6 bases and J 3 bases, leaving 15 bases between the germline ends.

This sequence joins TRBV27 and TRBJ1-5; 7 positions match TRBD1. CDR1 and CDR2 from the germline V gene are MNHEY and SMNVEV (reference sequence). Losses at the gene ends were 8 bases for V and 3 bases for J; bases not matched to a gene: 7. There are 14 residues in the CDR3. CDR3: CASGETGLNQPQHF. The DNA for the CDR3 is TGTGCCAGCGGCGAGACAGGGCTCAATCAGCCCCAGCATTTT.

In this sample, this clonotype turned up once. DNA for the CDR3: TGTGCCAGTAGTGTCGACAGGGGTGGCAATCAGCCCCAGCATTTT. This sequence encodes CASSVDRGGNQPQHF. The rearrangement uses TRBV19 and TRBJ1-5, with 8 bases that match TRBD1. V shed 5 bases, J shed 2 bases, and the junction held 5 bases outside the gene matches. Per germline, CDR1 LNHDA and CDR2 SQIVND (reference sequence). This CDR3 spans 15 amino acids.

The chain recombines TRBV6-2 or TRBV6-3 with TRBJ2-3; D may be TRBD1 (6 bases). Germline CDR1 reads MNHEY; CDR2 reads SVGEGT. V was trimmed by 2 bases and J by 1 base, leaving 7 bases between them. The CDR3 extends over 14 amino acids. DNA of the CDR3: TGTGCCAGCAGTTACCACAGGGGCACAGATACGCAGTATTTT. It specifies CASSYHRGTDTQYF.

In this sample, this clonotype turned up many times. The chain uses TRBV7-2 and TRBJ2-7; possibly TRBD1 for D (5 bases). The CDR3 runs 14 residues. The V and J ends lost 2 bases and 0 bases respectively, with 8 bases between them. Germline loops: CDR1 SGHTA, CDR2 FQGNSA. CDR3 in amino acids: CASSLQGYSYEQYF. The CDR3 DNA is TGTGCCAGCAGCTTACAGGGCTACTCCTACGAGCAGTACTTC.

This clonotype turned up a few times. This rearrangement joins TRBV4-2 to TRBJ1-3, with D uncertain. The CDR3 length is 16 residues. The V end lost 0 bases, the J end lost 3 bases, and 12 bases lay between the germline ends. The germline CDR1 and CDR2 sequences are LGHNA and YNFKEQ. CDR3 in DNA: TGTGCCAGCAGCCAAGACGAGCAGCTTTTTGGAAACACCATATATTTT. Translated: CASSQDEQLFGNTIYF.

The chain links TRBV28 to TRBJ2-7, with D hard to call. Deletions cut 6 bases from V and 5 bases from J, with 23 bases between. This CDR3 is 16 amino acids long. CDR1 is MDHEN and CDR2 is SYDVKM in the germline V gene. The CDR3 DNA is TGTGCCAGCAGCCCCTGGAAGGTAAGCTCGGTCGACGAGCAGTACTTC. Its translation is CASSPWKVSSVDEQYF.

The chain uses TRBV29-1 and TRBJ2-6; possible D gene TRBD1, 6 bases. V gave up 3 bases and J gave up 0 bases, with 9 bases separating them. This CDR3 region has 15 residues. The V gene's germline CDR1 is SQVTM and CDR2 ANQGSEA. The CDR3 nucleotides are TGCAGCGTTGAGGGGGCCACCTCTGGGGCCAACGTCCTGACTTTC. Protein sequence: CSVEGATSGANVLTF.

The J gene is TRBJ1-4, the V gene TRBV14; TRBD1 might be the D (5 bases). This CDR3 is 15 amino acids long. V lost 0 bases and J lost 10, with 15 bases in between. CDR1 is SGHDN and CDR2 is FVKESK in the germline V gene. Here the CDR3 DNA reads TGTGCCAGCAGCCAAGATCGGGGGGACGTCGGAAAACTGTTTTTT. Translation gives CASSQDRGDVGKLFF.

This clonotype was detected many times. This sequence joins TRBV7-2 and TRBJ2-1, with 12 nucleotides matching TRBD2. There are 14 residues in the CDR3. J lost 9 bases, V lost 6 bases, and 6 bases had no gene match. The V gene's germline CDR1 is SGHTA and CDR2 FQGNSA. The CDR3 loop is CASRSGTSGPEQFF. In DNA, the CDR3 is TGTGCCAGCAGATCCGGGACTAGCGGGCCTGAGCAGTTCTTC.

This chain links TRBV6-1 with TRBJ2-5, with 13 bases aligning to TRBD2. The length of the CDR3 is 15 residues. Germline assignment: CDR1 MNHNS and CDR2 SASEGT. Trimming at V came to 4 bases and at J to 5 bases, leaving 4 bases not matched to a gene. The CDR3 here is CASSGLAGGGETQYF. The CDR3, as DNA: TGTGCCAGCAGTGGACTAGCGGGGGGCGGGGAGACCCAGTACTTC.

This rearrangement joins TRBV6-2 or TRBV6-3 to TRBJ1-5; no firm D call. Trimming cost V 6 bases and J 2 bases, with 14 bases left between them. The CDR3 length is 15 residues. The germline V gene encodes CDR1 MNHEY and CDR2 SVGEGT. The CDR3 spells CASSVVSTGNQPQHF. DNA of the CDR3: TGTGCCAGCAGCGTTGTGAGCACGGGCAATCAGCCCCAGCATTTT.

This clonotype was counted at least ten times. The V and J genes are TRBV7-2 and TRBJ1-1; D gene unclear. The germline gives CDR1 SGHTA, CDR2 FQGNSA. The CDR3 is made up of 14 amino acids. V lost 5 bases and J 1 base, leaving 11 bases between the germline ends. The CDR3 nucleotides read TGTGCCAGCAGCAAGACACCACAGAACACTGAAGCTTTCTTT. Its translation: CASSKTPQNTEAFF.

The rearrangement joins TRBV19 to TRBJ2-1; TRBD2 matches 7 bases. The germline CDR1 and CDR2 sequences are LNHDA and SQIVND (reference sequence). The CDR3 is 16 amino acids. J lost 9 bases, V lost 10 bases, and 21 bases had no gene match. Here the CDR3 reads CATVDWGGPLKGEQFF. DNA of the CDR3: TGTGCCACCGTCGACTGGGGGGGTCCTCTAAAGGGTGAGCAGTTCTTC.

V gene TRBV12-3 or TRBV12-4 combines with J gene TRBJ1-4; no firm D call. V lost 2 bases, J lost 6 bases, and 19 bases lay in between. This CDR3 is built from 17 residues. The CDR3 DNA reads TGTGCCAGCAGTTTATTTAATATGGGCAGTTCTTATGAAAAACTGTTTTTT. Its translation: CASSLFNMGSSYEKLFF.

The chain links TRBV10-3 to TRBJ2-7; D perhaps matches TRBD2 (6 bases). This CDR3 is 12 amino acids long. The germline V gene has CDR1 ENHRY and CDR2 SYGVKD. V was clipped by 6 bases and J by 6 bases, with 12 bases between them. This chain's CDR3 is CAIRGEGGEQYF. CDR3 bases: TGTGCCATCAGAGGCGAGGGAGGCGAGCAGTACTTC.

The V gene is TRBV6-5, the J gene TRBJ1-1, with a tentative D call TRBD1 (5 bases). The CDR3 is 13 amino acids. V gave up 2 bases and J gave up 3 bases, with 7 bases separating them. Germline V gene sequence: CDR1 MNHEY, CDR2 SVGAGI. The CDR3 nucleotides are TGTGCCAGCAGTTACGGGGCTCACACTGAAGCTTTCTTT. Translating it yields CASSYGAHTEAFF.

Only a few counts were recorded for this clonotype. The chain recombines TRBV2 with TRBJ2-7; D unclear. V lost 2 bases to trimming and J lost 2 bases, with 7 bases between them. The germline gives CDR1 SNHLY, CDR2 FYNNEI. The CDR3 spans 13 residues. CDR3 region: CASSERVAYEQYF. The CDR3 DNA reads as TGTGCCAGCAGTGAAAGGGTAGCCTACGAGCAGTACTTC. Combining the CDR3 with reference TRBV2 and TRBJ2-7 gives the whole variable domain EPEVTQTPSHQVTQMGQEVILRCVPISNHLYFYWYRQILGQKVEFLVSFYNNEISEKSEIFDDQFSVERPDGSNFTLKIRSTKLEDSAMYFCASSERVAYEQYFGPGTRLTVT.

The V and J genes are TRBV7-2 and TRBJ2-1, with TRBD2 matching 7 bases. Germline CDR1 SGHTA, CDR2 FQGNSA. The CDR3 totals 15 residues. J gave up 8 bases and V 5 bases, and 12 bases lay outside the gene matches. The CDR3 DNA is TGTGCCAGCAGCCCCGCGGGAGATGGAGGGGATGAGCAGTTCTTC. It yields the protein CASSPAGDGGDEQFF.

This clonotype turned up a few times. The CDR3 spells CASSYKQGSYNEQFF. The DNA for the CDR3 is TGTGCCAGCAGTTACAAACAGGGTAGCTACAATGAGCAGTTCTTC. The rearrangement links TRBV6-2 or TRBV6-3 to TRBJ2-1; the D gene is possibly TRBD1 (6 bases). The V gene lost 2 bases and the J gene lost 3 bases, with 11 bases spanning the gap. Germline V lookup: CDR1 MNHEY, CDR2 SVGEGT. The CDR3 runs to 15 residues.